A selection of T cell receptor beta chains follows, all from one sample in a study of Ad26.COV2.S vaccination and SARS-CoV-2 variants. This table comes from immunoSEQ multiplex PCR, and its TCRdb copy is limited to in-frame clones, with some not included. Here the sample spans hundreds of thousands of clones, 80% to 90% being singletons. The sequencing here drew on peripheral blood, taken in a trial of Ad26.COV2.S vaccine versus placebo. These receptors all come from a person aged 18-65 years who received the Ad26.COV2.S COVID-19 vaccine or a placebo. CDR3s include the opening cysteine and the closing phenylalanine or tryptophan. The D gene is left open where the match is weak. Some rows mark clone size as missing; the rest say once, few, many or name a class of expanded clone.

cdr3_length j_call clone_size d_call v_call cdr3_nt cdr3_aa
12 TRBJ1-6 . . TRBV7-8 TGTGCCAGCAGCCCCGGCCCGGGGCCCCTCCACTTT CASSPGPGPLHF
13 TRBJ1-1 few . TRBV7-3 TGTGCCAGCAGCTTAAACAGGGACACTGAAGCTTTCTTT CASSLNRDTEAFF
15 TRBJ1-4 . . TRBV9 TGTGCCAGCAGCGTAATGACAGGAACTAATGAAAAACTGTTTTTT CASSVMTGTNEKLFF
13 TRBJ2-5 . . TRBV5-6 TGTGCCAGCAGCCGGGACCCAGAGGGGACCCAGTACTTC CASSRDPEGTQYF
16 TRBJ2-5 . TRBD2 TRBV9 TGTGCCAGCAGCCAGCTTGGCGGGGGGGATGGTGGAGGCCAGTACTTC CASSQLGGGDGGGQYF
10 TRBJ2-3 . . TRBV5-6 TGTGCCAGTGGGGCGGATACGCAGTATTTT CASGADTQYF
16 TRBJ2-7 . TRBD2 TRBV5-4 TGTGCCAGCAGCTTGCGTCTAGCGGCGCCTATGTACGAGCAGTACTTC CASSLRLAAPMYEQYF
14 TRBJ2-5 . . TRBV5-4 TGTGCCAGCAGTGGGTCTGGGGGTACGGAGACCCAGTACTTC CASSGSGGTETQYF
16 TRBJ2-3 . TRBD2 TRBV5-8 TGTGCCAGCAGCTTAGCGGGGGGGACCCCAATGGATACGCAGTATTTT CASSLAGGTPMDTQYF
17 TRBJ2-7 . TRBD2 TRBV10-3 TGTGCCATCAGTGAGTATAGGGCTAGCGGGGGATCCTACGAGCAGTACTTC CAISEYRASGGSYEQYF
17 TRBJ2-2 . . TRBV10-3 TGTGCCATCAGTGCATGGGGCGGGATATCGAACACCGGGGAGCTGTTTTTT CAISAWGGISNTGELFF
12 TRBJ1-2 . . TRBV24-1 TGTGCCACCTGCCCGGATGCCTATGGCTACACCTTC CATCPDAYGYTF
17 TRBJ2-1 . TRBD2 TRBV28 TGTGCCATCGATAAGCGGGGGGTCCAGAGCTCCTACAATGAGCAGTTCTTC CAIDKRGVQSSYNEQFF
16 TRBJ2-1 . TRBD2 TRBV27 TGTGCCAGCAGTTATGGAGCGGGGGGGACCTACAATGAGCAGTTCTTC CASSYGAGGTYNEQFF
15 TRBJ2-2 . TRBD2 TRBV6-5 TGTGCCAGCAGAGGGAGGGCCGCTAACACCGGGGAGCTGTTTTTT CASRGRAANTGELFF
14 TRBJ1-3 . TRBD1 TRBV6-5 TGTGCCAGCAGGAGTACAGGGGTGAGAAACACCATATATTTT CASRSTGVRNTIYF
14 TRBJ2-7 . . TRBV7-2 TGTGCCAGCACCCTAGAGGTACTCTCCTACGAGCAGTACTTC CASTLEVLSYEQYF
11 TRBJ2-1 . . TRBV7-2 TGTGCCAGCAGCCAGCGGAATGAGCAGTTCTTC CASSQRNEQFF
12 TRBJ2-5 . . TRBV29-1 TGCAGCGCCTCTAATCGCCGGGAGACCCAGTACTTC CSASNRRETQYF
16 TRBJ1-2 . TRBD1 TRBV5-6 TGTGCCAGCAGCTTGTTTGGGACAGTTGCAAACTATGGCTACACCTTC CASSLFGTVANYGYTF
16 TRBJ2-1 . . TRBV10-3 TGTGCCATGGCCCGGCAACTCGGTAGCTCCTACAATGAGCAGTTCTTC CAMARQLGSSYNEQFF
13 TRBJ1-2 . . TRBV9 TGTGCCAGCACCCTGGACGGCATCTATGGCTACACCTTC CASTLDGIYGYTF
16 TRBJ2-4 . TRBD2 TRBV6-6 TGTGCCAGCAGTTACTCGGGCGGGGGGGCCAAAAACATTCAGTACTTC CASSYSGGGAKNIQYF
12 TRBJ1-2 . . TRBV11-2 TGTGCCAGCAGTTTAGTGAGGGACTTATACACCTTC CASSLVRDLYTF
14 TRBJ1-5 few TRBD1 TRBV18 TGTGCCAGCTCACTTCAGGGGGCGGATCAGCCCCAGCATTTT CASSLQGADQPQHF
16 TRBJ2-5 . TRBD1 TRBV24-1 TGTGCCACCAGTGATACCGGGACAGGGGCCGGAGAGACCCAGTACTTC CATSDTGTGAGETQYF
13 TRBJ2-5 . . TRBV18 TGTGCCAGCTCACCCCGGGGCCAAGAGACCCAGTACTTC CASSPRGQETQYF
15 TRBJ1-1 . . TRBV3-1/TRBV3-2 TGTGCCAGCAGCCAAAAGTCCGGGGGGGGCGGTGAAGCTTTCTTT CASSQKSGGGGEAFF
13 TRBJ2-7 . TRBD1 TRBV2 TGTGCCAGCATGTGGGGGGACAGGAACGAGCAGTACTTC CASMWGDRNEQYF